This T cell receptor beta chain was captured by sequencing in a study of control samples from healthy donors and cancer patients. The CDR3 length is 15 residues. The J segment lost 7 bases and the V segment lost 4 bases, leaving 11 bases of the junction unmatched. Germline CDR1 reads SGDLS; CDR2 reads YYNGEE. Assay: immunoSEQ multiplex PCR; the TCRdb copy retains only in-frame clones and omits some. This table has around 250,000 clones, about four fifths appearing once. What was sequenced was PBMCs. This receptor was identified in a woman in her sixties or seventies with lung cancer. V is TRBV9 and J is TRBJ2-3; 8 bases are shared with TRBD2. CDR3 DNA sequence: TGTGCCAGCAGCCCCCTGAGCGGGAGTGGGAATACGCAGTATTTT. Translating it yields CASSPLSGSGNTQYF. The whole variable domain, remainder taken from reference TRBV9 and TRBJ2-3, is DSGVTQTPKHLITATGQRVTLRCSPRSGDLSVYWYQQSLDQGLQFLIQYYNGEERAKGNILERFSAQQFPDLHSELNLSSLELGDSALYFCASSPLSGSGNTQYFGPGTRLTVL.